The 25 T cell receptor beta chains given below trace back to one sample, sequenced in a study of PD-1 blockade in classical Hodgkin lymphoma. Time point denoted: cycle 4 day 1 (C4D1), after less than 7 weeks of nivolumab. Each of the patients experienced relapse following autologous stem cell transplantation, and their brentuximab vedotin exposure differed. Using immunoSEQ multiplex PCR, the repertoire was profiled, and TCRdb retains in-frame clones only, with some absent. Seen here are 45,000 to 55,000 clones, about 80% observed once, and the top ten hold more than 10%. The input for sequencing was peripheral blood mononuclear cells (PBMCs), taken before the fourth cycle of nivolumab. These receptors were obtained from a human donor with classical Hodgkin lymphoma.

The J gene is TRBJ2-5, the V gene TRBV18, with D hard to call. CDR1 and CDR2 (germline): KGHSH, LQKENI. V was cut by 2 bases and J by 1 base, with 5 bases left in between. The CDR3 sequence is 13 residues long. The CDR3 nucleotides read TGTGCCAGCTCACCAAGGAGCCAAGAGACCCAGTACTTC. Its translation is CASSPRSQETQYF.

The CDR3 coding sequence is TGTGCCAGCAGCTCGGACTCAAAAGAGACCCAGTACTTC. Translating gives CASSSDSKETQYF. The chain links TRBV11-3 to TRBJ2-5; a possible D gene is TRBD2 (5 bases). CDR3 length: 13 amino acids. In germline, CDR1 is SGHNT, CDR2 YENEEA. Trimming cost V 4 bases and J 3 bases, with 9 bases left between them.

CDR3 region: CASSLGTGGRETQYF. The CDR3 nucleotides are TGTGCCAGCAGCTTGGGGACAGGGGGACGAGAGACCCAGTACTTC. The V gene is TRBV7-9, the J gene TRBJ2-5; 11 positions agree with TRBD1. Germline V gives CDR1 SEHNR, CDR2 FQNEAQ (reference sequence). The CDR3 length is 15 residues. The ends lost 3 bases at V and 4 bases at J; junction bases unmatched: 4.

The chain employs TRBV11-3 and TRBJ2-1, with D tentatively TRBD2 (7 bases). V was trimmed by 5 bases and J by 4 bases, leaving 18 bases between them. CDR1 and CDR2 from the germline V gene are SGHNT and YENEEA. This CDR3 contains 16 residues. This CDR3 is CASSRLGGASYNEQFF. The CDR3 DNA reads as TGTGCCAGCAGCCGACTGGGGGGGGCATCTTACAATGAGCAGTTCTTC.

The chain's CDR3 is CASSPWTDSYEQYF. CDR3 nucleotide sequence: TGTGCCAGCAGCCCCTGGACAGACTCCTACGAGCAGTACTTC. The chain recombines TRBV7-9 with TRBJ2-7, with a possible D match to TRBD1 (6 bases). The CDR3 totals 14 residues. Trimming took 5 bases from V and 0 from J, leaving 11 bases between them. Germline CDR1 is SEHNR and CDR2 is FQNEAQ (reference sequence).

This clone appeared once. The CDR3 nucleotides are TGTGCCAGCAGCTTAAGGGGTTACCAAGACAGGCAGAACACCGGGGAGCTGTTTTTT. It translates to CASSLRGYQDRQNTGELFF. The gene calls are TRBV7-6 and TRBJ2-2, with D possibly TRBD1 on 6 matching bases. Germline V gene lookup returns CDR1 SGHVS and CDR2 FNYEAQ. V dropped 2 bases and J dropped 1 base, with 20 bases sitting between them. The length of the CDR3 is 19 residues. Full variable domain (missing parts from reference TRBV7-6 and TRBJ2-2): GAGVSQSPRYKVTKRGQDVALRCDPISGHVSLYWYRQALGQGPEFLTYFNYEAQQDKSGLPNDRFSAERPEGSISTLTIQRTEQRDSAMYRCASSLRGYQDRQNTGELFFGEGSRLTVL.

The chain is built from TRBV5-1 and TRBJ2-5; TRBD2 matches 7 bases. This CDR3 has 14 amino acids. From germline, CDR1 is SGHRS and CDR2 YFSETQ. V lost 2 bases, J lost 1 base, and 2 bases stayed unmatched. The CDR3, as DNA: TGCGCCAGCAGCTTAGGACTAGGCCAAGAGACCCAGTACTTC. Protein: CASSLGLGQETQYF.

The V and J genes are TRBV5-1 and TRBJ2-7; the D call may be TRBD1 or TRBD2 (5 bases each). The CDR3 spans 16 residues. CDR1 and CDR2 (germline): SGHRS, YFSETQ. V dropped 1 base and J dropped 0 bases, with 14 bases sitting between them. The CDR3 DNA sequence: TGCGCCAGCAGCTTGTACTATCCAGGGAGCTCCTACGAGCAGTACTTC. Protein sequence: CASSLYYPGSSYEQYF.

By sample share, this clone is large. This chain joins TRBV9 and TRBJ2-1; D gene unclear. Germline V gene data show CDR1 as SGDLS and CDR2 as YYNGEE. The CDR3 has 15 amino acids. The ends were cut back, 5 bases at V and 0 bases at J, with 12 bases in the middle. CDR3 in amino acids: CASSPLPFSYNEQFF. The CDR3 DNA reads as TGTGCCAGCAGTCCTCTACCTTTCTCCTACAATGAGCAGTTCTTC.

This chain links TRBV5-1 with TRBJ2-5, with D perhaps matching TRBD2 (5 bases). Looked up from germline, CDR1 is SGHRS and CDR2 is YFSETQ. V lost 0 bases to trimming and J lost 7 bases, with 19 bases between them. CDR3 length equals 16 residues. DNA of the CDR3: TGCGCCAGCAGCTTGGAATTAGCGATATTTGCTGGGACCCAGTACTTC. It codes for CASSLELAIFAGTQYF.

V usage is TRBV7-2 and J usage is TRBJ2-6; D unclear. V was shortened by 2 bases and J by 0 bases, with 8 bases between the two germline ends. Germline V CDR1 and CDR2: SGHTA, FQGNSA. The CDR3 covers 16 residues. Here the CDR3 reads CASSLLRPSGANVLTF. Written as DNA, the CDR3 is TGTGCCAGCAGCTTACTACGGCCCTCTGGGGCCAACGTCCTGACTTTC.

This clone has only a few counts. The chain links TRBV9 to TRBJ2-3; 14 nucleotides match TRBD2. Trimming removed 4 bases from V and 5 bases from J; junction bases left unmatched: 9. The germline CDR1 and CDR2 sequences are SGDLS and YYNGEE. The CDR3 contains 17 residues. CDR3 DNA sequence: TGTGCCAGCAGCTTCTCGCGACTAGCGGGAGGGGTAGATACGCAGTATTTT. This codes for CASSFSRLAGGVDTQYF.

J is TRBJ2-2 and V is TRBV5-1, with D perhaps matching TRBD1 (5 bases). Trimming took off 4 bases at V and 8 bases at J, with 15 bases between the two ends. The CDR3 runs 14 residues. The germline gives CDR1 SGHRS, CDR2 YFSETQ. CDR3 protein: CASSLQTESGELFF. The CDR3 nucleotides read TGCGCCAGCAGCCTACAGACAGAGTCGGGGGAGCTGTTTTTT.

The rearrangement joins TRBV7-9 to TRBJ2-5; D is unclear. The CDR3 is 13 amino acids. The germline gives CDR1 SEHNR, CDR2 FQNEAQ (reference sequence). Trimming pared 2 bases from V and 2 bases from J, leaving 6 bases between. The CDR3 reads CASSLIPQETQYF. CDR3 nucleotides: TGTGCCAGCAGCTTAATACCACAAGAGACCCAGTACTTC.

This chain connects TRBV9 to TRBJ2-1; D ambiguous. Germline V gives CDR1 SGDLS, CDR2 YYNGEE. CDR3 length: 13 residues. V lost 3 bases and J lost 7, with 11 bases in between. CDR3 in DNA: TGTGCCAGCAGCGCCGGATTTTTTAATGAGCAGTTCTTC. This sequence encodes CASSAGFFNEQFF.

The chain combines TRBV4-3 with TRBJ2-5; D is possibly TRBD2 (5 bases). The CDR3 is 17 amino acids. Germline-derived CDR1 and CDR2 are LGHNA and YSLEER. With 2 bases removed from V and 1 base from J, the gap between germline ends came to 17 bases. CDR3 region: CASSQKGGQGVQETQYF. CDR3 bases: TGCGCCAGCAGCCAAAAAGGAGGCCAAGGCGTCCAAGAGACCCAGTACTTC.

This rearrangement joins TRBV9 to TRBJ2-1; D gene uncertain. CDR1 and CDR2 from the germline V gene are SGDLS and YYNGEE. The V end lost 0 bases, the J end lost 0 bases, and 7 bases lay between the germline ends. This CDR3 region has 15 residues. CDR3 in amino acids: CASSVGVSSYNEQFF. DNA of the CDR3: TGTGCCAGCAGCGTAGGTGTAAGCTCCTACAATGAGCAGTTCTTC.

This clone occurred a few times. The chain carries TRBV19 and TRBJ2-3; D gene uncertain. Deletions cut 0 bases from V and 2 bases from J, with 6 bases between. The CDR3 length is 14 residues. Germline-derived CDR1 and CDR2 are LNHDA and SQIVND (reference sequence). In DNA, the CDR3 is TGTGCCAGTAGTATAGAGGGGATCACAGATACGCAGTATTTT. This translates into CASSIEGITDTQYF.

The chain is built from TRBV4-3 and TRBJ2-1, with 9 bases aligning to TRBD2. CDR1 LGHNA and CDR2 YSLEER come from the germline V gene. The V and J ends lost 8 bases and 1 base, in that order; junction bases with no gene match: 12. The CDR3 has 17 amino acids. The CDR3 DNA reads TGCGCCAGCCAGAAAGGAGGCGGGAGGGATTCCTACAATGAGCAGTTCTTC. This translates into CASQKGGGRDSYNEQFF.

This chain joins TRBV2 and TRBJ2-1; D ambiguous. Germline loops: CDR1 SNHLY, CDR2 FYNNEI. The V end was cut by 8 bases, the J end by 5 bases, with 4 bases between. The CDR3 sequence is 10 residues long. This CDR3 reads CASDNNEQFF. As DNA, the CDR3 is TGTGCCAGCGATAACAATGAGCAGTTCTTC.

The rearrangement uses TRBV6-5 and TRBJ2-1, with a weak D call TRBD2 (6 bases). V lost 4 bases and J lost 3, with 10 bases in between. The CDR3 runs to 14 residues. Germline CDR1 and CDR2: MNHEY and SVGAGI. The CDR3 reads CASSSPGLYNEQFF. In DNA form, the CDR3 reads TGTGCCAGCAGTTCCCCGGGACTCTACAATGAGCAGTTCTTC.

The rearrangement links TRBV27 to TRBJ2-7; maybe TRBD2 (6 bases). The CDR3 has 13 residues. The ends were cut back, 6 bases at V and 6 bases at J, with 15 bases in the middle. Germline CDR1 is MNHEY and CDR2 is SMNVEV (reference sequence). CDR3 nucleotides: TGTGCCAGCAGAATTACTAGGGGAGGCGAGCAGTACTTC. It yields the protein CASRITRGGEQYF.

The chain employs TRBV7-3 and TRBJ2-2; the match to TRBD2 covers 9 bases. With V trimmed by 3 bases and J by 6 bases, 5 bases remained unmatched. Looked up from germline, CDR1 is SGHTA and CDR2 is FQGTGA. The CDR3 is made up of 15 amino acids. CDR3 nucleotides: TGTGCCAGCAGCTTCGGTAGCGGGAGCTCCGGGGAGCTGTTTTTT. It codes for CASSFGSGSSGELFF.

J is TRBJ1-5 and V is TRBV27, with D unresolved. Trimming pared 3 bases from V and 4 bases from J, leaving 16 bases between. The CDR3 has 16 amino acids. Germline assignment: CDR1 MNHEY and CDR2 SMNVEV (reference sequence). The CDR3 here is CASSFVSTGANQPQHF. The CDR3, as DNA: TGTGCCAGCAGTTTCGTGTCGACCGGCGCTAATCAGCCCCAGCATTTT.

This chain connects TRBV2 to TRBJ2-2, with TRBD1 matching over 8 bases. CDR3 length: 12 amino acids. The germline V gene encodes CDR1 SNHLY and CDR2 FYNNEI. The junction had 2 bases not matched to a gene; V was cut back by 8 bases and J by 6 bases. The CDR3: CASDRGPGELFF. The CDR3 DNA reads TGTGCCAGCGACAGGGGTCCCGGGGAGCTGTTTTTT.